The 21 T cell receptor beta chains in this list originate from one sample, sequenced in a study of blood T cell repertoires in COVID-19. The data were produced by immunoSEQ multiplex PCR, yet TCRdb's version contains in-frame clones alone and is incomplete. The table lists around 140,000 clones, about 86% of them singletons. Sequenced material: PBMCs or T cells enriched from blood (not recorded which). All receptors come from a man aged 35-49 years with acute COVID-19.

The genes are TRBV28 and TRBJ1-2, with 8 bases fitting TRBD1. Germline V gene data show CDR1 as MDHEN and CDR2 as SYDVKM. After removal of 5 bases from V and 8 bases from J, the junction contained 10 bases not matched to a gene. The CDR3 has 14 residues. This chain's CDR3 is CASSPDLTGGGYTF. The CDR3 coding sequence is TGTGCCAGCAGTCCCGATCTTACAGGGGGAGGCTACACCTTC.

The genes are TRBV5-4 and TRBJ2-1; 8 bases fit TRBD2. With V trimmed by 4 bases and J by 8 bases, 5 bases remained unmatched. Germline V gene sequence: CDR1 SGHNT, CDR2 YYREEE (reference sequence). The CDR3 runs to 13 residues. CDR3 sequence (DNA): TGTGCCAGCAGCCTCCGGGGGGGTGATGAGCAGTTCTTC. It yields the protein CASSLRGGDEQFF. The full variable domain, in which reference TRBV5-4 and TRBJ2-1 provide the parts outside the CDR3, is ETGVTQSPTHLIKTRGQQVTLRCSSQSGHNTVSWYQQALGQGPQFIFQYYREEENGRGNFPPRFSGLQFPNYSSELNVNALELDDSALYLCASSLRGGDEQFFGPGTRLTVL.

The V call is TRBV5-1, the J call TRBJ1-2, with D possibly TRBD1 on 5 matching bases. Trimming removed 4 bases at V and 0 bases at J, with 16 bases between. CDR1 and CDR2 (germline): SGHRS, YFSETQ. This CDR3 region has 16 residues. The CDR3 protein is CASSPTASAANYGYTF. In DNA form, the CDR3 reads TGCGCCAGCAGCCCGACAGCGTCGGCCGCTAACTATGGCTACACCTTC.

The chain has TRBV6-1 and TRBJ2-7, with 9 bases that match TRBD2. This CDR3 is 15 amino acids long. Looked up from germline, CDR1 is MNHNS and CDR2 is SASEGT. The trim removed 2 bases at V and 2 bases at J, leaving 4 bases unmatched. The CDR3 DNA follows: TGTGCCAGCAGTGAATGGTCTAGCGGGACCTACGAGCAGTACTTC. This translates into CASSEWSSGTYEQYF.

This chain uses TRBV29-1 with TRBJ2-7; TRBD1 matches 9 bases. The CDR3 covers 12 residues. Germline V gene data show CDR1 as SQVTM and CDR2 as ANQGSEA. V shed 6 bases, J shed 5 bases, and the junction held 5 bases outside the gene matches. In DNA, the CDR3 is TGCAGCGTGAAAGGGACAGGGAACGAGCAGTACTTC. As protein: CSVKGTGNEQYF.

The chain uses TRBV7-9 and TRBJ1-4; the D gene is possibly TRBD1 (6 bases). Trimming took off 1 base at V and 4 bases at J, with 13 bases between the two ends. Germline V gives CDR1 SEHNR, CDR2 FQNEAQ (reference sequence). The CDR3 extends over 16 amino acids. This chain's CDR3 is CASSLEGGIINEKLFF. The CDR3 DNA is TGTGCCAGCAGCTTAGAGGGGGGGATTATTAATGAAAAACTGTTTTTT.

The genes are TRBV7-3 and TRBJ2-2, with 7 bases lining up with TRBD2. CDR1 SGHTA and CDR2 FQGTGA come from the germline V gene. CDR3 length: 15 amino acids. V shed 2 bases, J shed 5 bases, and the junction held 5 bases outside the gene matches. CDR3: CASSLAGVGTGELFF. The DNA of the CDR3 is TGTGCCAGCAGCTTAGCGGGAGTAGGTACCGGGGAGCTGTTTTTT.

This clone was observed a handful of times. The CDR3 protein is CASSHPQGQGFEKLFF. CDR3 bases: TGTGCCAGCAGCCACCCCCAGGGACAGGGGTTTGAAAAACTGTTTTTT. The V and J genes are TRBV2 and TRBJ1-4; 10 bases match TRBD1. From germline, CDR1 is SNHLY and CDR2 FYNNEI. The ends lost 6 bases at V and 7 bases at J; junction bases unmatched: 11. This CDR3 has 16 residues.

This clone was counted a single time. CDR3 sequence (DNA): TGTGCCTGGAACGGGGGGGGCGGCGATAATTCACCCCTCCACTTT. Amino acid sequence: CAWNGGGGDNSPLHF. The chain carries TRBV30 and TRBJ1-6, with TRBD1 as a possible D gene (6 bases). The germline CDR1 and CDR2 sequences are GTSNPN and SVGIG (reference sequence). V shed 4 bases and J shed 5 bases, with 15 bases lying between them. This CDR3 has 15 residues.

The gene calls are TRBV7-8 and TRBJ1-2; 11 bases are a match to TRBD1. Losses at the gene ends were 5 bases for V and 3 bases for J; bases not matched to a gene: 5. Looked up from germline, CDR1 is SGHVS and CDR2 is FQNEAQ. This CDR3 comprises 15 residues. The CDR3 nucleotides are TGTGCCAGCAGCAGGACAGGGGGCGACGACTATGGCTACACCTTC. Protein sequence: CASSRTGGDDYGYTF.

Only one count was recorded for this clone. V and J are TRBV24-1 and TRBJ2-3; no clear D gene. CDR1 KGHDR and CDR2 SFDVKD come from the germline V gene. V gave up 5 bases and J gave up 8 bases, with 10 bases separating them. The CDR3 runs to 12 residues. CDR3 in amino acids: CATSGGPPTQYF. In DNA, the CDR3 is TGTGCCACCAGTGGAGGCCCACCTACGCAGTATTTT.

The chain uses TRBV30 and TRBJ2-3; 8 bases line up with TRBD2. The CDR3 contains 13 residues. Germline-derived CDR1 and CDR2 are GTSNPN and SVGIG (reference sequence). With V trimmed by 1 base and J by 6 bases, 3 bases remained unmatched. CDR3 sequence (DNA): TGTGCCTGGAGTGGTCGGGGGGGGGATACGCAGTATTTT. Translation gives CAWSGRGGDTQYF. Looking up the rest from reference TRBV30 and TRBJ2-3 gives the full variable domain: SQTIHQWPATLVQPVGSPLSLECTVEGTSNPNLYWYRQAAGRGLQLLFYSVGIGQISSEVPQNLSASRPQDRQFILSSKKLLLSDSGFYLCAWSGRGGDTQYFGPGTRLTVL.

The V and J genes are TRBV30 and TRBJ1-1; D gene unclear. The CDR3 is made up of 12 amino acids. The V end lost 3 bases, the J end lost 7 bases, and 12 bases lay between the germline ends. Looked up from germline, CDR1 is GTSNPN and CDR2 is SVGIG (reference sequence). CDR3 amino acids: CAWSSVPLEAFF. CDR3 DNA sequence: TGTGCCTGGAGCTCGGTCCCACTTGAAGCTTTCTTT.

The chain uses TRBV9 and TRBJ1-2; perhaps TRBD1 as D (6 bases). The CDR3 runs to 14 residues. V shed 4 bases and J shed 3 bases, with 13 bases lying between them. The germline V gene encodes CDR1 SGDLS and CDR2 YYNGEE. CDR3 region: CASSSGTPYYGYTF. The CDR3 DNA reads as TGTGCCAGCAGCTCAGGGACACCTTACTATGGCTACACCTTC.

This sequence joins TRBV2 and TRBJ1-1; no clear D. There are 14 residues in the CDR3. CDR1 and CDR2 from the germline V gene are SNHLY and FYNNEI. Between the trimmed V and J ends, which lost 2 bases and 0 bases, there was a span of 7 bases. The CDR3 protein is CASSELGMNTEAFF. In DNA, the CDR3 is TGTGCCAGCAGTGAACTCGGTATGAACACTGAAGCTTTCTTT.

CDR3 in amino acids: CASSQDEALFYEQYF. The CDR3 DNA is TGTGCCAGCAGCCAAGATGAAGCGCTGTTCTACGAGCAGTACTTC. V gene TRBV4-2 combines with J gene TRBJ2-7; D is ambiguous. CDR1 and CDR2 from the germline V gene are LGHNA and YNFKEQ. This CDR3 is 15 amino acids long. The V end was cut by 0 bases, the J end by 3 bases, with 12 bases between.

This clone was found a few times. This sequence joins TRBV5-5 and TRBJ1-2, with TRBD1 matching 9 bases. V lost 6 bases and J lost 8; bases outside the gene matches: 8. The CDR3 runs to 13 residues. Germline values: CDR1 SGHKS, CDR2 YYEKEE (reference sequence). The CDR3 sequence: CASTGTGGLGYTF. CDR3 sequence (DNA): TGTGCCAGCACCGGAACAGGGGGCTTGGGCTACACCTTC.

V is TRBV27 and J is TRBJ2-1; TRBD2 matches 8 bases. CDR1 and CDR2 from the germline V gene are MNHEY and SMNVEV (reference sequence). V lost 6 bases and J lost 5; bases outside the gene matches: 12. This CDR3 region has 16 residues. The CDR3 sequence: CASRTRVGTRDNEQFF. Written as DNA, the CDR3 is TGTGCCAGCAGGACAAGGGTAGGGACTAGGGACAATGAGCAGTTCTTC.

The V and J genes are TRBV10-1 and TRBJ1-4, with 10 bases aligning to TRBD1. The trim removed 6 bases at V and 2 bases at J, leaving 9 bases unmatched. Germline CDR1 WNHNN, CDR2 SYGVQD (reference sequence). This CDR3 is built from 17 residues. The CDR3 region has the DNA TGCGCCAGCAGCGCCGGGACAGGGGTTCGGACTAATGAAAAACTGTTTTTT. It specifies CASSAGTGVRTNEKLFF.

This clone showed up just a few times. J is TRBJ1-2 and V is TRBV11-1; D is ambiguous. Trimming removed 2 bases from V and 0 bases from J, with 7 bases in between. This CDR3 has 14 residues. CDR1 is SGHAT, CDR2 FQDESV, per germline (reference sequence). In DNA form, the CDR3 reads TGTGCCAGCAGCTTAAGCCGATCTAACTATGGCTACACCTTC. It codes for CASSLSRSNYGYTF.

The chain links TRBV6-1 to TRBJ1-5; no clear D. Germline assignment: CDR1 MNHNS and CDR2 SASEGT. CDR3 length equals 14 residues. With 3 bases removed from V and 4 bases from J, the gap between germline ends came to 10 bases. Written as DNA, the CDR3 is TGTGCCAGCAGTGAGATTCCCCAGAATCAGCCCCAGCATTTT. Translating gives CASSEIPQNQPQHF.